These 21 T cell receptor beta chains share one sample of origin, sequenced in a study of HIV-infected children after antiretroviral therapy interruption. RNA-based 3' RACE libraries used unique molecular identifiers. MiXCR was run by TCRdb on the 3' RACE reads, yielding one entry per CDR3 protein. The sample includes about 37,000 distinct CDR3 sequences, more than 6.5% seen only once; the top ten take about 1%. Treatment here: PENTA 11 planned treatment interruption arm or continuous ART arm. The source was CD45RA+ CD4+ T cells from PBMCs, pooled from several time points, collected from a donor given antiretroviral therapy, either interrupted or continuous. The subset: naive CD4+ CD45RA+ CD45RO- T cells. These receptors all come from a pool of human donors with HIV.

Judged by abundance, this clonotype is medium-sized. The germline gene is not matched at one end of the junction; a read error may be the cause. The chain links TRBV4-1 to TRBJ2-7; possibly TRBD2 for D (7 bases). This CDR3 has 14 residues. CDR1 MGHRA and CDR2 YSYEKL come from the germline V gene. The CDR3 coding sequence is TGTGCCAGCAGCCAAGAGGGGGGGCGCTATGAACAGTACTTC. It codes for CASSQEGGRYEQYF.

This clonotype has ten or more counts. The chain links TRBV11-1 to TRBJ1-6; D perhaps matches TRBD1 (5 bases). Germline V gene lookup returns CDR1 SGHAT and CDR2 FQDESV (reference sequence). V lost 5 bases, J lost 5 bases, and 13 bases lay in between. This CDR3 spans 15 amino acids. Here the CDR3 DNA reads TGTGCCAGCAGCCGTCGGGACGTAAATAATTCACCCCTCCACTTT. Translated: CASSRRDVNNSPLHF.

The rearrangement links TRBV19 to TRBJ1-4; a weak D match, TRBD1 (5 bases). V was clipped by 4 bases and J by 6 bases, with 15 bases between them. Germline V gene lookup returns CDR1 LNHDA and CDR2 SQIVND (reference sequence). This CDR3 contains 15 residues. CDR3 DNA: TGTGCCAGTAGTACGCCCGGGACGGGGGATGAAAAACTGTTTTTT. Protein product: CASSTPGTGDEKLFF.

As to this clonotype: Mismatch with germline at one junction end may stem from a read error. The chain links TRBV23-1 to TRBJ1-4; tentative D call: TRBD1 (6 bases). TRBV23-1 is annotated as an ORF whose role is uncertain. The CDR3 is 13 residues long. The CDR3 spells CASSLTGNERLFF. The CDR3, as DNA: TGTGCCAGCAGTCTTACAGGGAACGAAAGATTATTTTTC.

This clonotype was observed at least ten times. The V gene is TRBV5-1, the J gene TRBJ2-3, with 9 bases matching TRBD2. There are 17 residues in the CDR3. CDR1 and CDR2 (germline): SGHRS, YFSETQ. V trimming: 1 base; J trimming: 1 base; junction bases outside the gene matches: 7. CDR3 coding DNA: TGCGCCAGCAGCTTGTCCCTAGCGGGAAGGGGCACAGATACGCAGTATTTT. This gives the protein CASSLSLAGRGTDTQYF.

This clonotype was picked up many times. CDR3 sequence: CASSPRQPQETQYF. DNA of the CDR3: TGTGCCAGCAGCCCGAGACAGCCCCAAGAGACCCAGTACTTC. V usage is TRBV5-5 and J usage is TRBJ2-5; weak D call: TRBD1 (5 bases). Germline loops: CDR1 SGHKS, CDR2 YYEKEE (reference sequence). V was shortened by 4 bases and J by 1 base, with 11 bases between the two germline ends. This CDR3 contains 14 residues.

This clonotype was observed many times. The chain carries TRBV11-2 and TRBJ2-5; 7 bases align to TRBD1. Germline CDR1 SGHAT, CDR2 FQNNGV. J was trimmed by 7 bases and V by 5 bases; bases with no gene match: 10. The CDR3 is 14 amino acids. In DNA, the CDR3 is TGTGCCAGCAGCAAATGGGACAGCATTGGGACCCAGTACTTC. Amino acids: CASSKWDSIGTQYF.

This chain joins TRBV20-1 and TRBJ2-4; D gene ambiguous. Germline values: CDR1 DFQATT, CDR2 SNEGSKA (reference sequence). The V end lost 0 bases, the J end lost 2 bases, and 23 bases lay between the germline ends. The CDR3 contains 19 residues. In nucleotides, the CDR3 is TGCAGTGCTAGAGAGGGATTCCCGCCGCTAGTGAAAACCAAAAACATTCAGTACTTC. This translates into CSAREGFPPLVKTKNIQYF.

In this sample, this clonotype turned up a few times. The chain couples TRBV28 to TRBJ2-1, with D possibly TRBD2 on 6 matching bases. Trimming removed 7 bases from V and 13 bases from J, with 20 bases in between. The CDR3 is 13 amino acids. Germline assignment: CDR1 MDHEN and CDR2 SYDVKM. CDR3 in amino acids: CASTLGGSRGQFF. In DNA form, the CDR3 reads TGTGCCAGCACTCTTGGGGGGTCCCGCGGTCAGTTCTTC.

This clonotype occurred many times. This chain uses TRBV20-1 with TRBJ2-7, with a tentative D call TRBD1 (6 bases). The CDR3 spans 14 residues. V lost 0 bases and J lost 3, with 12 bases in between. Germline loops: CDR1 DFQATT, CDR2 SNEGSKA (reference sequence). The CDR3 is CSAREPGQNYEQYF. The CDR3 bases are TGCAGTGCTAGAGAGCCGGGACAAAACTACGAGCAGTACTTC.

This chain connects TRBV28 to TRBJ1-1; no firm D call. V gave up 6 bases and J gave up 6 bases, with 11 bases separating them. The germline gives CDR1 MDHEN, CDR2 SYDVKM. The CDR3 extends over 12 amino acids. The CDR3 protein is CASSLSSSEAFF. The CDR3, as DNA: TGTGCCAGCAGCCTGTCTAGCTCTGAAGCTTTCTTT.

This clonotype was detected ten times or more. The CDR3 sequence is CASATSGRTTGGAGELFF. Written as DNA, the CDR3 is TGTGCCAGCGCAACTAGCGGGAGGACCACCGGGGGAGCCGGGGAGCTGTTTTTT. The V gene is TRBV6-4, the J gene TRBJ2-2, with 12 bases that match TRBD2. Per germline, CDR1 MRHNA and CDR2 SNTAGT. Trimming at V came to 8 bases and at J to 6 bases, leaving 16 bases not matched to a gene. CDR3 size: 18 residues.

In its sample, this clonotype was seen many times. The gene calls are TRBV5-1 and TRBJ1-6; TRBD1 is a possible D gene (5 bases). CDR3 length: 15 residues. CDR1 and CDR2 from the germline V gene are SGHRS and YFSETQ. V lost 3 bases to trimming and J lost 8 bases, with 15 bases between them. CDR3 sequence: CASSWMGREDSPLHF. The CDR3 nucleotides read TGCGCCAGCAGCTGGATGGGCAGGGAAGATTCACCCCTCCACTTT.

There are many counts of this clonotype. This chain uses TRBV6-5 with TRBJ1-4, with D tentatively TRBD1 (6 bases). CDR1 and CDR2 (germline): MNHEY, SVGAGI. The CDR3 sequence is 16 residues long. Trimming pared 2 bases from V and 0 bases from J, leaving 10 bases between. The DNA for the CDR3 is TGTGCCAGCAGTTACGGGAACAGGGCAACTAATGAAAAACTGTTTTTT. Encoded protein: CASSYGNRATNEKLFF.

This clonotype was recorded many times. The chain combines TRBV20-1 with TRBJ2-1, with TRBD2 as a possible D gene (6 bases). From germline, CDR1 is DFQATT and CDR2 SNEGSKA (reference sequence). With 8 bases removed from V and 7 bases from J, the gap between germline ends came to 15 bases. This CDR3 is built from 12 residues. In DNA, the CDR3 is TGCAGTACGTCAGGGAGGAAAAATGAGCAGTTCTTC. Protein product: CSTSGRKNEQFF.

This clonotype occurred many times. The chain carries TRBV14 and TRBJ2-7; 11 bases match TRBD1. The CDR3 covers 16 residues. The germline gives CDR1 SGHDN, CDR2 FVKESK. The V and J ends lost 0 bases and 6 bases, in that order; junction bases with no gene match: 7. DNA for the CDR3: TGTGCCAGCAGCCAAGAAGGAAGGACAGGGGGCTTCGAGCAGTACTTC. It is translated as CASSQEGRTGGFEQYF.

This clonotype was detected many times. This rearrangement joins TRBV6-6 to TRBJ2-7, with 8 bases aligning to TRBD1. The J segment lost 5 bases and the V segment lost 5 bases, leaving 11 bases of the junction unmatched. The CDR3 runs to 15 residues. Germline CDR1 MNHNY, CDR2 SVGAGI (reference sequence). The CDR3 protein is CASSGLGPGGDEQYF. The CDR3 DNA reads TGTGCCAGCAGTGGCCTGGGGCCAGGGGGCGACGAGCAGTACTTC.

This clonotype was counted many times. The chain uses TRBV20-1 and TRBJ1-5; D unclear. V was clipped by 3 bases and J by 2 bases, with 8 bases between them. The CDR3 runs to 13 residues. The germline gives CDR1 DFQATT, CDR2 SNEGSKA (reference sequence). The CDR3 DNA reads TGCAGTGCTAGGGTCCAGGGCAATCAGCCCCAGCATTTT. Translation gives CSARVQGNQPQHF.

This clonotype was seen a few times. V is TRBV7-6 and J is TRBJ1-5, with 9 bases that match TRBD1. Trimming removed 1 base from V and 7 bases from J; junction bases left unmatched: 8. This CDR3 is built from 16 residues. CDR1 and CDR2 from the germline V gene are SGHVS and FNYEAQ. The CDR3 DNA follows: TGTGCCAGCAGCTTAGGCATACAGGGGGCTGGCCAGCCCCAGCATTTT. As protein: CASSLGIQGAGQPQHF.

On this clonotype itself: A much larger clone lies a single base off, so this may be a read error. The rearrangement joins TRBV27 to TRBJ1-3; D is unresolved. The V and J ends lost 6 bases and 2 bases respectively, with 8 bases between them. CDR1 is MNHEY and CDR2 is SMNVEV in the germline V gene (reference sequence). The CDR3 spans 13 residues. This chain's CDR3 is CASRLLTGNTIYF. In DNA, the CDR3 is TGTGCCAGCAGACTGCTCACTGGAAACACCATATATTTT.

This clonotype occurred many times. The chain carries TRBV3-1 and TRBJ2-3, with 7 bases aligning to TRBD2. The CDR3 is 17 amino acids. Germline CDR1 reads LGHDT; CDR2 reads YNNKEL (reference sequence). V shed 0 bases, J shed 2 bases, and the junction held 8 bases outside the gene matches. CDR3 loop: CASSQDLTGGTTDTQYF. Here the CDR3 DNA reads TGTGCCAGCAGCCAAGATCTTACGGGAGGAACCACAGATACGCAGTATTTT.